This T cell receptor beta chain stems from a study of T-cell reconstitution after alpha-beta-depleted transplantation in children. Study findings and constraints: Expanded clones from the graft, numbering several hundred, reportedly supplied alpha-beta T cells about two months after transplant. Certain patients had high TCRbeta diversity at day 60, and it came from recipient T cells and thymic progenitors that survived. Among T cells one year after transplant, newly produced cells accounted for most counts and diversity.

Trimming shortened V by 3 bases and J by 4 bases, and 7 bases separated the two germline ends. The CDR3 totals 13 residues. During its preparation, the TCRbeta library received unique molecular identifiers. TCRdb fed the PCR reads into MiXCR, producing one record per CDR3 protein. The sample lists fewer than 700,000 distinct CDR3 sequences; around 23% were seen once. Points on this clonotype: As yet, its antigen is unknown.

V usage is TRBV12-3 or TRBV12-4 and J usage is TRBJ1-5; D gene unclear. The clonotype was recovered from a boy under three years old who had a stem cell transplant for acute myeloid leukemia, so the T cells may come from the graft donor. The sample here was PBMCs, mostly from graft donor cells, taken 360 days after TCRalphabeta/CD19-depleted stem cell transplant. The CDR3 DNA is TGTGCCAGCAGTTTTTCGTGGAATCAGCCCCAGCATTTT. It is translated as CASSFSWNQPQHF.